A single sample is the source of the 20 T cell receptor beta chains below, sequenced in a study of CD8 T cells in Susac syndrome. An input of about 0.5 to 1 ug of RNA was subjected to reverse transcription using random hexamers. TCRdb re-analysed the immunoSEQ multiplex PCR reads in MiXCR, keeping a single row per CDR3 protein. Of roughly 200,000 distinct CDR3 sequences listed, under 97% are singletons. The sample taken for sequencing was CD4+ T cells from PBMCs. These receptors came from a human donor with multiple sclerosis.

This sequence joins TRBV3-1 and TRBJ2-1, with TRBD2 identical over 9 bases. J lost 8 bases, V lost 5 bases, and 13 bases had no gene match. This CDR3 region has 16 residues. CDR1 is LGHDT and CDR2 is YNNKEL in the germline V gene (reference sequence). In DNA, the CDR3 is TGTGCCAGCAGCGCTAGGACTAGCGTAATTAATGATGAGCAGTTCTTC. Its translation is CASSARTSVINDEQFF.

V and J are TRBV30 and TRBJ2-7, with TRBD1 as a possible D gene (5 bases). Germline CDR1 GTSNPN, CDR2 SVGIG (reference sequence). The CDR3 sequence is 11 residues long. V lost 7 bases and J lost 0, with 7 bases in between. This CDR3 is CASRVSYEQYF. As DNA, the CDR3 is TGTGCCTCCAGGGTCTCCTACGAGCAGTACTTC.

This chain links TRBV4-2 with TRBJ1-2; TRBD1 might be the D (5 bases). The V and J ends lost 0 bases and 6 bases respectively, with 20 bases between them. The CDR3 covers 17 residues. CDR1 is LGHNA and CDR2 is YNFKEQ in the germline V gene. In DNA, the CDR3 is TGTGCCAGCAGCCAAGAAGGAGGGGCACAGGTGGGAGATGGCTACACCTTC. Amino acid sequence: CASSQEGGAQVGDGYTF.

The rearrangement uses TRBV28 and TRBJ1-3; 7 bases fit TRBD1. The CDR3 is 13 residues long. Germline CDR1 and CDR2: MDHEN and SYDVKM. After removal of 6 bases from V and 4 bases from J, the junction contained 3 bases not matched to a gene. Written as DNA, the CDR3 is TGTGCCAGCAGACCGACAGGGGGAAACACCATATATTTT. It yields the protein CASRPTGGNTIYF.

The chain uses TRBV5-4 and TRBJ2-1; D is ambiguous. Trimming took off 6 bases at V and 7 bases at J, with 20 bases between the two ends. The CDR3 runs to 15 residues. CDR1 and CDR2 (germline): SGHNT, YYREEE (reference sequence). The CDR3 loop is CASNFDPVSGNEQFF. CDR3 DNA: TGTGCCAGCAACTTCGACCCGGTTTCAGGTAATGAGCAGTTCTTC. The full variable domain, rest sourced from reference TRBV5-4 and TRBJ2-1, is ETGVTQSPTHLIKTRGQQVTLRCSSQSGHNTVSWYQQALGQGPQFIFQYYREEENGRGNFPPRFSGLQFPNYSSELNVNALELDDSALYLCASNFDPVSGNEQFFGPGTRLTVL.

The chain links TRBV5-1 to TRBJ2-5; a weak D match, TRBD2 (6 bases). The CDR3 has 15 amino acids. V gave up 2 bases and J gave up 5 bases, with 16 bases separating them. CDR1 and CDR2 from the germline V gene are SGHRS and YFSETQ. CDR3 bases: TGCGCCAGCAGCTTAAACTTCGGGGGTCGGGAGACCCAGTACTTC. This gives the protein CASSLNFGGRETQYF.

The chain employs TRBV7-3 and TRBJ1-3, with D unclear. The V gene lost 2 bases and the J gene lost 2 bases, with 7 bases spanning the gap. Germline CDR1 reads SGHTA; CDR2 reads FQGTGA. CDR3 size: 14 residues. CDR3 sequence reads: CASSLGQTGNTIYF. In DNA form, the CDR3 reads TGTGCCAGCAGCTTAGGGCAGACTGGAAACACCATATATTTT.

CDR3 loop: CASSHVTGGQETQYF. The CDR3 nucleotides read TGTGCCAGCAGCCACGTGACCGGCGGCCAAGAGACCCAGTACTTC. This chain connects TRBV3-1 to TRBJ2-5, with D uncertain. The CDR3 covers 15 residues. V was shortened by 3 bases and J by 1 base, with 12 bases between the two germline ends. Looked up from germline, CDR1 is LGHDT and CDR2 is YNNKEL (reference sequence).

CDR3 bases: TGTGCCTCTTTGTGGTCCATGAACACTGAAGCTTTCTTT. Protein: CASLWSMNTEAFF. The gene calls are TRBV30 and TRBJ1-1, with D hard to call. The CDR3 consists of 13 residues. In germline, CDR1 is GTSNPN, CDR2 SVGIG (reference sequence). V shed 7 bases and J shed 0 bases, with 12 bases lying between them.

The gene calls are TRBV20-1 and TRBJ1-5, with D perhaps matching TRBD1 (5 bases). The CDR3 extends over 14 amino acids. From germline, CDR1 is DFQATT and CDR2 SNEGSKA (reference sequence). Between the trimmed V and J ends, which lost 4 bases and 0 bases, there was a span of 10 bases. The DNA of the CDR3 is TGCAGTGCTACACCCGGGGGTAGCAATCAGCCCCAGCATTTT. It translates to CSATPGGSNQPQHF.

The chain's CDR3 is CASSERGAGSGANVLTF. CDR3 coding DNA: TGTGCCAGCAGCGAGCGGGGGGCAGGCTCTGGGGCCAACGTCCTGACTTTC. The chain joins TRBV9 to TRBJ2-6; 9 bases are shared with TRBD2. Germline-derived CDR1 and CDR2 are SGDLS and YYNGEE. The CDR3 consists of 17 residues. V was clipped by 3 bases and J by 0 bases; unmatched bases: 4.

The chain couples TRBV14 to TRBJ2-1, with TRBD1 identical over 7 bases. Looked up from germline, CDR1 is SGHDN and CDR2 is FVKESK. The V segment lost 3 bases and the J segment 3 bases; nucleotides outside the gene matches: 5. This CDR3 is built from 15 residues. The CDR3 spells CASSQYRGLYNEQFF. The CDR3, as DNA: TGTGCCAGCAGCCAGTACAGGGGCCTCTACAATGAGCAGTTCTTC.

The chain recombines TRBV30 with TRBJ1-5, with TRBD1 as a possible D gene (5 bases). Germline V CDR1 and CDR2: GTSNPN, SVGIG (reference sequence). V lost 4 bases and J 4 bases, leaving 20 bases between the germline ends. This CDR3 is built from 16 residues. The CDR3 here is CAWNFPGAPGNQPQHF. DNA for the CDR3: TGTGCCTGGAACTTCCCTGGGGCCCCTGGGAATCAGCCCCAGCATTTT.

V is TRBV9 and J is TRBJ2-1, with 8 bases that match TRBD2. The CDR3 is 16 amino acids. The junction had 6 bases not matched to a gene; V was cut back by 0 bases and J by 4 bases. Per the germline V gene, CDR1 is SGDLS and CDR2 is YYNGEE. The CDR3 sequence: CASSVGGVAGYNEQFF. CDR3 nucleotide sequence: TGTGCCAGCAGCGTAGGAGGAGTAGCGGGGTACAATGAGCAGTTCTTC.

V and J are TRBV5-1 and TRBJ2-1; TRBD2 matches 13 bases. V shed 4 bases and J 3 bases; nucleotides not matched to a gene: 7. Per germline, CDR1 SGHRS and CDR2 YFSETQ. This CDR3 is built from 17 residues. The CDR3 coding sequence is TGCGCCAGCAGCCCCGGGACTAGCGGGGCTTACTACAATGAGCAGTTCTTC. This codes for CASSPGTSGAYYNEQFF.

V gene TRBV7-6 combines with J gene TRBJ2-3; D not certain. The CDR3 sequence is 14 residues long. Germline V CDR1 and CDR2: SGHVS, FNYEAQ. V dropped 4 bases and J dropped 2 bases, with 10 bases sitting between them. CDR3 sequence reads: CASSSGSNTDTQYF. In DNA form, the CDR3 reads TGTGCCAGCAGCTCCGGGTCAAACACAGATACGCAGTATTTT. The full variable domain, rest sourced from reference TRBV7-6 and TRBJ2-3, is GAGVSQSPRYKVTKRGQDVALRCDPISGHVSLYWYRQALGQGPEFLTYFNYEAQQDKSGLPNDRFSAERPEGSISTLTIQRTEQRDSAMYRCASSSGSNTDTQYFGPGTRLTVL.

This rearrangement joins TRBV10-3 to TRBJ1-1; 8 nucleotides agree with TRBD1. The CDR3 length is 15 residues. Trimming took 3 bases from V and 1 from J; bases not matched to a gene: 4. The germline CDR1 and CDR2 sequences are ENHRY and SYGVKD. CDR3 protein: CAISDPGQGNTEAFF. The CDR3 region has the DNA TGTGCCATCAGTGACCCTGGACAGGGGAACACTGAAGCTTTCTTT.

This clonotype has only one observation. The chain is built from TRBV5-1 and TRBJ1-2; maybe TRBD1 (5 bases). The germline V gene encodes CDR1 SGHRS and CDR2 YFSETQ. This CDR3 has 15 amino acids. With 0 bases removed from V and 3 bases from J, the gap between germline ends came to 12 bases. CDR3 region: CASSLERGLDYGYTF. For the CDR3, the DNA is TGCGCCAGCAGCTTGGAAAGGGGCTTGGACTATGGCTACACCTTC.

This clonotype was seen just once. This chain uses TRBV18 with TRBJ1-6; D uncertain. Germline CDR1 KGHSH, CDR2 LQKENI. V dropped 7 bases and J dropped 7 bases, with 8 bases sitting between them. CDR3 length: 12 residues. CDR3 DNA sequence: TGTGCCAGCTTCTCCCCCAATTCACCCCTCCACTTT. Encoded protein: CASFSPNSPLHF.

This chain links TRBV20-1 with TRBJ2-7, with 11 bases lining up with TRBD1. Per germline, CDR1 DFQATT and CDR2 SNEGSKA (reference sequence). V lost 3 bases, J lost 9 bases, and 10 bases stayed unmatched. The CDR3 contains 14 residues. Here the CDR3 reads CSARSLGQGGGQYF. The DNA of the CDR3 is TGCAGTGCTAGGTCCCTGGGACAGGGGGGAGGGCAGTACTTC.